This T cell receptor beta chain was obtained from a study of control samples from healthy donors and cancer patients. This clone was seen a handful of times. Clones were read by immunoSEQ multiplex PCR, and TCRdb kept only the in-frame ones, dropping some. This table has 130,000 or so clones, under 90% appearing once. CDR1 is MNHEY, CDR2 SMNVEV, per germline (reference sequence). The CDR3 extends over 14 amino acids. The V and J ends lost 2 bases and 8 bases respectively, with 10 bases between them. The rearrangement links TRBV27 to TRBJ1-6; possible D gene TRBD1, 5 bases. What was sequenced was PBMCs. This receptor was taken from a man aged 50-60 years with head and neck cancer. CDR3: CASSLGDRYSPLHF. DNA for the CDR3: TGTGCCAGCAGTTTAGGAGACAGATATTCACCCCTCCACTTT.